These 14 T cell receptor beta chains were sequenced from one sample in a study of blood T cell repertoires in COVID-19. The method was immunoSEQ multiplex PCR; TCRdb's version includes in-frame clones alone and lacks a portion of them. The sample lists fewer than 35,000 clones, about 89% occurring once. Sample: peripheral blood. The receptors were sampled from a man between 70 and 80 years old with active COVID-19.

This clone was counted once. The genes are TRBV11-2 and TRBJ2-3; D possibly corresponds to TRBD2 (5 bases). The V gene lost 1 base and the J gene lost 5 bases, with 10 bases spanning the gap. CDR1 and CDR2 from the germline V gene are SGHAT and FQNNGV. The CDR3 is 14 residues long. The CDR3 DNA reads TGTGCCAGCAGCTTAGGCGCGGGCAAAGATACGCAGTATTTT. This translates into CASSLGAGKDTQYF.

The chain combines TRBV3-1 (or the pseudogene TRBV3-2) with TRBJ1-1, with D possibly TRBD1 on 6 matching bases. The length of the CDR3 is 14 residues. Trimming left V 5 bases short and J 5 bases short, with 15 bases between. CDR1 is LGHDT and CDR2 is YNNKEL in the germline V gene (reference sequence). CDR3 amino acids: CASSTHRDFTEAFF. The CDR3 bases are TGTGCCAGCAGCACCCACAGGGATTTTACTGAAGCTTTCTTT.

The V call is TRBV19, the J call TRBJ1-5; 7 bases fit TRBD1. This CDR3 region has 18 residues. V dropped 1 base and J dropped 2; count of bases not matched to a gene: 11. CDR1 is LNHDA and CDR2 is SQIVND in the germline V gene (reference sequence). The CDR3 loop reads CASSIGLGQGGGNQPQHF. The CDR3 DNA follows: TGTGCCAGTAGTATAGGTCTGGGGCAGGGGGGCGGCAATCAGCCCCAGCATTTT.

V gene TRBV5-1 combines with J gene TRBJ2-7; 7 bases agree with TRBD1. There are 15 residues in the CDR3. Germline assignment: CDR1 SGHRS and CDR2 YFSETQ. After removal of 4 bases from V and 3 bases from J, the junction contained 10 bases not matched to a gene. Here the CDR3 reads CASSLDGTANYEQYF. CDR3 sequence (DNA): TGCGCCAGCAGCCTAGACGGGACAGCTAACTACGAGCAGTACTTC.

V and J are TRBV5-4 and TRBJ2-2; 10 nucleotides line up with TRBD1. The CDR3 extends over 15 amino acids. Germline CDR1 is SGHNT and CDR2 is YYREEE (reference sequence). Trimming at V came to 0 bases and at J to 5 bases, leaving 1 base not matched to a gene. This CDR3 reads CASSLGQGATGELFF. DNA for the CDR3: TGTGCCAGCAGCTTGGGACAGGGGGCAACCGGGGAGCTGTTTTTT.

The DNA of the CDR3 is TGCGCCAGCAGCGGGACTAGTTCCCCCGGGACCCAGTACTTC. Residues: CASSGTSSPGTQYF. The chain has TRBV5-1 and TRBJ2-5, with 8 nucleotides matching TRBD2. Germline V gene sequence: CDR1 SGHRS, CDR2 YFSETQ. The junction had 9 bases not matched to a gene; V was cut back by 4 bases and J by 7 bases. This CDR3 has 14 amino acids.

The chain recombines TRBV27 with TRBJ1-2, with 7 bases identical to TRBD1. From germline, CDR1 is MNHEY and CDR2 SMNVEV (reference sequence). The J segment lost 2 bases and the V segment lost 5 bases, leaving 8 bases of the junction unmatched. The CDR3 has 15 amino acids. The CDR3 loop reads CASSARTGGNYGYTF. As DNA, the CDR3 is TGTGCCAGCAGTGCACGGACAGGAGGCAACTATGGCTACACCTTC.

The table lists this clone with a count of one. This chain uses TRBV30 with TRBJ2-7; tentatively, D is TRBD1 (6 bases). The CDR3 runs to 14 residues. Germline-derived CDR1 and CDR2 are GTSNPN and SVGIG (reference sequence). Trimming left V 3 bases short and J 0 bases short, with 12 bases between. DNA of the CDR3: TGTGCCTGGAGGGGGGACATTGGCTCCTACGAGCAGTACTTC. Its protein product is CAWRGDIGSYEQYF.

V is TRBV13 and J is TRBJ1-2; D is ambiguous. V lost 3 bases and J 3 bases, leaving 11 bases between the germline ends. The length of the CDR3 is 14 residues. The germline V gene encodes CDR1 PRHDT and CDR2 FYEKMQ (reference sequence). Here the CDR3 reads CASSLQRAHYGYTF. The CDR3 region has the DNA TGTGCCAGCAGCTTGCAGCGAGCTCACTATGGCTACACCTTC.

Only one count was recorded for this clone. Here the CDR3 DNA reads TGTGCCAGCAGTTTAGTGGGGGGGACCGGAGCTTTCTTT. This codes for CASSLVGGTGAFF. V gene TRBV12-3 or TRBV12-4 combines with J gene TRBJ1-1; D perhaps matches TRBD1 (5 bases). The CDR3 runs 13 residues. With 1 base removed from V and 10 bases from J, the gap between germline ends came to 13 bases.

The genes are TRBV10-3 and TRBJ1-6; weak D call: TRBD1 (5 bases). CDR1 and CDR2 from the germline V gene are ENHRY and SYGVKD. The CDR3 has 15 amino acids. Trimming removed 7 bases at V and 11 bases at J, with 21 bases between. CDR3 sequence (DNA): TGTGCCATCACTTCCCGGCAGGGCGGTCAGGCACCCCTCCACTTT. It codes for CAITSRQGGQAPLHF.

V is TRBV10-3 and J is TRBJ1-5, with TRBD1 identical over 7 bases. J lost 1 base, V lost 6 bases, and 3 bases had no gene match. Germline CDR1 and CDR2: ENHRY and SYGVKD. CDR3 length equals 14 residues. DNA for the CDR3: TGTGCCATCAGCTGGGACAGAAGCAATCAGCCCCAGCATTTT. Translation: CAISWDRSNQPQHF.

The V gene is TRBV7-9, the J gene TRBJ2-2; no clear D. This CDR3 has 15 residues. Germline assignment: CDR1 SEHNR and CDR2 FQNEAQ (reference sequence). Trimming took off 1 base at V and 1 base at J, with 7 bases between the two ends. The chain's CDR3 is CASSLGGQNTGELFF. In nucleotides, the CDR3 is TGTGCCAGCAGCTTAGGAGGCCAGAACACCGGGGAGCTGTTTTTT.

The chain carries TRBV7-9 and TRBJ2-2; TRBD2 is a possible D gene (5 bases). CDR1 and CDR2 from the germline V gene are SEHNR and FQNEAQ (reference sequence). This CDR3 has 15 amino acids. V gave up 5 bases and J gave up 3 bases, with 13 bases separating them. CDR3 nucleotides: TGTGCCAGCAGCACGGGGATAGCCGACACCGGGGAGCTGTTTTTT. This codes for CASSTGIADTGELFF.